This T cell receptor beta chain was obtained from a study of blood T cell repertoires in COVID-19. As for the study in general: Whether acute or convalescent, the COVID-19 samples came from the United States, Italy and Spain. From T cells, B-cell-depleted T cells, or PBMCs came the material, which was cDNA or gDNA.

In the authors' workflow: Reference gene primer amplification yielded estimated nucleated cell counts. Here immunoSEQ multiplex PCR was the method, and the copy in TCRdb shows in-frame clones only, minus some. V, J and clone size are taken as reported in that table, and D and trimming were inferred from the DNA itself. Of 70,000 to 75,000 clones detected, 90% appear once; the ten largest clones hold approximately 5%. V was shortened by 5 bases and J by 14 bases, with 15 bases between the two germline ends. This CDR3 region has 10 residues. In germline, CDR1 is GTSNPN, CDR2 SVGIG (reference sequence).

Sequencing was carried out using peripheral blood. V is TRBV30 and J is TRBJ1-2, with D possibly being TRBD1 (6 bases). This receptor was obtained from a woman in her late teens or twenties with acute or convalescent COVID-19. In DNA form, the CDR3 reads TGTGCCTGGGGGGGGCCACGTTTGACCTTC. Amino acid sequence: CAWGGPRLTF.